One and the same sample provided the 32 T cell receptor beta chains below, sequenced in a study of blood T cell repertoires in COVID-19. Method: immunoSEQ multiplex PCR; TCRdb's copy keeps in-frame clones and lacks some. The data show under 200,000 clones, approximately 90% seen once. The sample consisted of peripheral blood. These receptors all stem from a woman aged 55 to 70 who had recovered from COVID-19.

This clone was found a few times. The chain is built from TRBV6-4 and TRBJ1-5, with 8 bases fitting TRBD1. With V trimmed by 3 bases and J by 1 base, 5 bases remained unmatched. CDR1 MRHNA and CDR2 SNTAGT come from the germline V gene. The CDR3 is made up of 16 amino acids. CDR3 bases: TGTGCCAGCAGTGAGTCAGGGGGCGAGAGCAATCAGCCCCAGCATTTT. It codes for CASSESGGESNQPQHF.

The chain has TRBV9 and TRBJ2-1; D might be TRBD2 (6 bases). Looked up from germline, CDR1 is SGDLS and CDR2 is YYNGEE. V lost 0 bases to trimming and J lost 0 bases, with 10 bases between them. The CDR3 contains 16 residues. This chain's CDR3 is CASSVGLGGSYNEQFF. The CDR3 DNA reads as TGTGCCAGCAGCGTAGGATTGGGGGGCTCCTACAATGAGCAGTTCTTC.

The rearrangement links TRBV29-1 to TRBJ2-7; 10 nucleotides agree with TRBD1. The CDR3 extends over 14 amino acids. Germline CDR1 SQVTM, CDR2 ANQGSEA. V lost 0 bases, J lost 2 bases, and 1 base stayed unmatched. The CDR3 spells CSVEDGTGAYEQYF. The DNA of the CDR3 is TGCAGCGTTGAAGATGGGACAGGGGCCTACGAGCAGTACTTC.

V is TRBV9 and J is TRBJ2-7; possible D gene TRBD1, 5 bases. CDR3 size: 13 residues. Germline V gene lookup returns CDR1 SGDLS and CDR2 YYNGEE. V was shortened by 0 bases and J by 6 bases, with 10 bases between the two germline ends. CDR3 amino acids: CASSVGPGREQYF. For the CDR3, the DNA is TGTGCCAGCAGCGTAGGTCCAGGGCGCGAGCAGTACTTC.

The chain carries TRBV5-4 and TRBJ1-4, with TRBD1 identical over 9 bases. This CDR3 spans 16 amino acids. The ends lost 4 bases at V and 8 bases at J; junction bases unmatched: 12. CDR1 is SGHNT and CDR2 is YYREEE in the germline V gene (reference sequence). The CDR3 region has the DNA TGTGCCAGCAGCCCCGGCCGGGACAGGGACAACGAAAAACTGTTTTTT. Protein: CASSPGRDRDNEKLFF.

The chain combines TRBV5-1 with TRBJ2-5; D perhaps matches TRBD1 (5 bases). CDR3 length: 14 residues. In germline, CDR1 is SGHRS, CDR2 YFSETQ. With 4 bases removed from V and 2 bases from J, the gap between germline ends came to 12 bases. The CDR3 protein is CASSKTDSQETQYF. CDR3 DNA: TGCGCCAGCAGCAAAACCGACAGTCAAGAGACCCAGTACTTC.

This clone was recorded once. The chain is built from TRBV28 and TRBJ2-7, with D maybe TRBD2 (5 bases). The CDR3 is made up of 18 amino acids. Germline V gene data show CDR1 as MDHEN and CDR2 as SYDVKM. Deletions cut 3 bases from V and 6 bases from J, with 27 bases between. DNA for the CDR3: TGTGCCAGCAGTTTTCCCCCTAATTCGGGGATCCTCAATGGCGAGCAGTACTTC. Its protein is CASSFPPNSGILNGEQYF.

This chain joins TRBV6-1 and TRBJ1-2; weak D call: TRBD1 (6 bases). This CDR3 is 17 amino acids long. V lost 1 base and J lost 2, with 17 bases in between. Germline loops: CDR1 MNHNS, CDR2 SASEGT. The CDR3 coding sequence is TGTGCCAGCAGTGAAGAAGTAGCCGGACAGCCCAACTATGGCTACACCTTC. It translates to CASSEEVAGQPNYGYTF.

This rearrangement joins TRBV28 to TRBJ1-1, with D possibly TRBD1 on 5 matching bases. This CDR3 region has 13 residues. Per the germline V gene, CDR1 is MDHEN and CDR2 is SYDVKM. V lost 6 bases and J lost 3, with 11 bases in between. The CDR3: CASRMQGDTEAFF. CDR3 in DNA: TGTGCCAGCAGAATGCAGGGCGACACTGAAGCTTTCTTT.

In its sample, this clone was seen a few times. This rearrangement joins TRBV9 to TRBJ1-2, with D possibly TRBD1 on 5 matching bases. Germline-derived CDR1 and CDR2 are SGDLS and YYNGEE. This CDR3 spans 14 amino acids. The ends were cut back, 1 base at V and 5 bases at J, with 12 bases in the middle. CDR3 DNA sequence: TGTGCCAGCAGCGTAAGAACAGGTCCATATGGCTACACCTTC. Its translation is CASSVRTGPYGYTF.

This chain joins TRBV7-9 and TRBJ2-7; maybe TRBD1 (6 bases). CDR3 size: 14 residues. Germline assignment: CDR1 SEHNR and CDR2 FQNEAQ (reference sequence). The V end lost 6 bases, the J end lost 2 bases, and 14 bases lay between the germline ends. As DNA, the CDR3 is TGTGCCAGCAGGGGCGGACAGCCACCCTACGAGCAGTACTTC. Encoded protein: CASRGGQPPYEQYF.

This clone was seen a handful of times. The chain has TRBV5-1 and TRBJ2-3; no reliable D call. Germline CDR1 SGHRS, CDR2 YFSETQ. This CDR3 is 13 amino acids long. With 6 bases removed from V and 8 bases from J, the gap between germline ends came to 16 bases. CDR3 DNA sequence: TGCGCCAGCACCGTCGCAGGTCCTACTACGCAGTATTTT. This sequence encodes CASTVAGPTTQYF.

This sequence joins TRBV7-2 and TRBJ2-7; TRBD2 agrees at 10 bases. V lost 5 bases and J lost 0; bases outside the gene matches: 7. Per germline, CDR1 SGHTA and CDR2 FQGNSA. This CDR3 has 16 residues. The CDR3 bases are TGTGCCAGCAGCCTTAGGGTAGCGGGGGGCTCCTACGAGCAGTACTTC. Protein sequence: CASSLRVAGGSYEQYF.

The chain links TRBV5-1 to TRBJ2-2; D perhaps matches TRBD2 (6 bases). Germline values: CDR1 SGHRS, CDR2 YFSETQ. The CDR3 runs to 14 residues. Trimming pared 1 base from V and 5 bases from J, leaving 9 bases between. The CDR3: CASSLKSGTGELFF. In nucleotides, the CDR3 is TGCGCCAGCAGCTTGAAGAGCGGGACCGGGGAGCTGTTTTTT.

The chain employs TRBV28 and TRBJ2-1, with 8 bases aligning to TRBD1. This CDR3 is 15 amino acids long. After removal of 3 bases from V and 5 bases from J, the junction contained 6 bases not matched to a gene. Germline CDR1 reads MDHEN; CDR2 reads SYDVKM. Written as DNA, the CDR3 is TGTGCCAGCAGTTTTCCCAGGGGGCCCCACAATGAGCAGTTCTTC. It codes for CASSFPRGPHNEQFF.

This rearrangement joins TRBV10-3 to TRBJ2-2, with 8 bases aligning to TRBD2. V lost 8 bases to trimming and J lost 4 bases; unmatched junction nucleotides: 12. This CDR3 is built from 16 residues. The germline V gene has CDR1 ENHRY and CDR2 SYGVKD. The CDR3 loop reads CAIHDPTSAVTGELFF. The DNA of the CDR3 is TGTGCCATCCACGATCCGACTAGCGCGGTCACCGGGGAGCTGTTTTTT.

V gene TRBV30 combines with J gene TRBJ1-6, with TRBD1 identical over 11 bases. J lost 8 bases, V lost 1 base, and 4 bases had no gene match. The germline CDR1 and CDR2 sequences are GTSNPN and SVGIG (reference sequence). The CDR3 is made up of 15 amino acids. Written as DNA, the CDR3 is TGTGCCTGGAGTGGGACAGGGGGCCCCGATTCACCCCTCCACTTT. This sequence encodes CAWSGTGGPDSPLHF.

The chain has TRBV19 and TRBJ2-5; 7 nucleotides align to TRBD2. Germline V gene sequence: CDR1 LNHDA, CDR2 SQIVND (reference sequence). Trimming at V came to 3 bases and at J to 2 bases, leaving 3 bases not matched to a gene. This CDR3 is built from 14 residues. The CDR3 DNA sequence: TGTGCCAGTAGTATGGGGGGGACTCAAGAGACCCAGTACTTC. Translating gives CASSMGGTQETQYF.

V is TRBV15 and J is TRBJ2-1, with 11 bases that match TRBD2. V was clipped by 0 bases and J by 4 bases; unmatched bases: 11. Germline V lookup: CDR1 LNHNV, CDR2 YYDKDF (reference sequence). CDR3 length: 19 amino acids. The CDR3 sequence is CATSREPLAGGPLYNEQFF. The CDR3 nucleotides read TGTGCCACCAGCAGAGAACCCTTAGCGGGGGGGCCCCTATACAATGAGCAGTTCTTC.

The rearrangement links TRBV7-9 to TRBJ1-4; a weak D match, TRBD1 (5 bases). The germline V gene has CDR1 SEHNR and CDR2 FQNEAQ (reference sequence). V was shortened by 5 bases and J by 5 bases, with 15 bases between the two germline ends. The CDR3 runs 15 residues. The chain's CDR3 is CASSPGGGVNEKLFF. The CDR3 DNA is TGTGCCAGCAGCCCCGGCGGGGGGGTAAATGAAAAACTGTTTTTT.

V is TRBV4-1 and J is TRBJ1-4, with a weak D call TRBD1 (5 bases). The CDR3 runs to 15 residues. Germline loops: CDR1 MGHRA, CDR2 YSYEKL. V shed 4 bases and J shed 7 bases, with 16 bases lying between them. CDR3 amino acids: CASSRGLTRSEKLFF. CDR3 bases: TGCGCCAGCAGCCGGGGACTAACACGAAGTGAAAAACTGTTTTTT.

This sequence joins TRBV15 and TRBJ2-1, with D unclear. The germline V and J ends were trimmed by 0 bases and 13 bases, with 10 bases remaining between them. The CDR3 sequence is 12 residues long. Germline V gene lookup returns CDR1 LNHNV and CDR2 YYDKDF (reference sequence). This CDR3 reads CATSRDTAAQFF. DNA for the CDR3: TGTGCCACCAGCAGAGATACGGCGGCACAGTTCTTC.

The chain uses TRBV9 and TRBJ2-5; TRBD1 aligns across 9 bases. This CDR3 is 16 amino acids long. Germline V gene data show CDR1 as SGDLS and CDR2 as YYNGEE. V lost 0 bases, J lost 1 base, and 4 bases stayed unmatched. This chain's CDR3 is CASSVGGQGPQETQYF. The DNA of the CDR3 is TGTGCCAGCAGCGTAGGGGGACAGGGACCCCAAGAGACCCAGTACTTC.

The chain uses TRBV2 and TRBJ2-1, with D unclear. Deletions cut 3 bases from V and 13 bases from J, with 13 bases between. CDR1 is SNHLY, CDR2 FYNNEI, per germline. The CDR3 has 12 residues. The CDR3 sequence: CASSDPGSRQFF. CDR3 DNA: TGTGCCAGCAGTGACCCGGGTTCCCGACAGTTCTTC. Complete variable domain (other parts from reference TRBV2 and TRBJ2-1): EPEVTQTPSHQVTQMGQEVILRCVPISNHLYFYWYRQILGQKVEFLVSFYNNEISEKSEIFDDQFSVERPDGSNFTLKIRSTKLEDSAMYFCASSDPGSRQFFGPGTRLTVL.

The chain links TRBV10-3 to TRBJ2-5, with a tentative D call TRBD2 (5 bases). Trimming removed 3 bases from V and 5 bases from J, with 7 bases in between. The CDR3 covers 12 residues. Germline CDR1 is ENHRY and CDR2 is SYGVKD. CDR3 amino acids: CAISEEGETQYF. CDR3 nucleotide sequence: TGTGCCATCAGTGAAGAGGGTGAGACCCAGTACTTC.

The J gene is TRBJ2-5, the V gene TRBV3-1 (or the pseudogene TRBV3-2), with TRBD1 matching 7 bases. There are 14 residues in the CDR3. Unmatched junction bases numbered 3, after V lost 4 bases and J lost 1 base. CDR1 and CDR2 from the germline V gene are LGHDT and YNNKEL (reference sequence). CDR3 loop: CASSLPGGQETQYF. The CDR3, as DNA: TGTGCCAGCAGCCTTCCAGGGGGCCAAGAGACCCAGTACTTC.

This clone was counted only a few times. The chain couples TRBV5-1 to TRBJ1-6, with 8 nucleotides matching TRBD1. There are 16 residues in the CDR3. Germline CDR1 SGHRS, CDR2 YFSETQ. V shed 2 bases and J 10 bases; nucleotides not matched to a gene: 11. Written as DNA, the CDR3 is TGCGCCAGCAGCTTAAGTCCCGGGACAGGTCAATCACCCCTCCACTTT. It specifies CASSLSPGTGQSPLHF. The entire variable domain, with the rest obtained from reference TRBV5-1 and TRBJ1-6, is as follows: KAGVTQTPRYLIKTRGQQVTLSCSPISGHRSVSWYQQTPGQGLQFLFEYFSETQRNKGNFPGRFSGRQFSNSRSEMNVSTLELGDSALYLCASSLSPGTGQSPLHFGNGTRLTVT.

The rearrangement uses TRBV4-2 and TRBJ1-5; D is uncertain. The CDR3 consists of 15 residues. The V gene's germline CDR1 is LGHNA and CDR2 YNFKEQ. V dropped 2 bases and J dropped 1 base, with 9 bases sitting between them. CDR3 residues: CASSQWAGSNQPQHF. The CDR3 coding sequence is TGTGCCAGCAGCCAATGGGCGGGGAGCAATCAGCCCCAGCATTTT.

The chain joins TRBV7-2 to TRBJ1-3; the D is unclear. Trimming removed 3 bases from V and 2 bases from J, with 11 bases in between. The CDR3 is made up of 15 amino acids. Germline V gene lookup returns CDR1 SGHTA and CDR2 FQGNSA. The DNA of the CDR3 is TGTGCCAGCAGCTTCCTCGGGGTACCTGGAAACACCATATATTTT. It translates to CASSFLGVPGNTIYF.

The rearrangement links TRBV5-1 to TRBJ2-5, with TRBD2 identical over 8 bases. This CDR3 region has 14 residues. Germline CDR1 SGHRS, CDR2 YFSETQ. V shed 3 bases, J shed 3 bases, and the junction held 4 bases outside the gene matches. The CDR3 region is CASSSDGGEETQYF. As DNA, the CDR3 is TGCGCCAGCAGCTCCGACGGGGGGGAAGAGACCCAGTACTTC.

V and J are TRBV28 and TRBJ1-5; 9 bases map to TRBD1. Unmatched junction bases numbered 9, after V lost 5 bases and J lost 7 bases. Germline V lookup: CDR1 MDHEN, CDR2 SYDVKM. The CDR3 covers 15 residues. The CDR3 DNA reads TGTGCCAGCAGTCTAGGGGACAGGGCAAGACAGCCCCAGCATTTT. This translates into CASSLGDRARQPQHF.

The rearrangement joins TRBV11-2 to TRBJ1-4; TRBD1 matches at 7 bases. This CDR3 is 15 amino acids long. The J segment lost 5 bases and the V segment lost 3 bases, leaving 6 bases of the junction unmatched. The germline V gene has CDR1 SGHAT and CDR2 FQNNGV. The DNA of the CDR3 is TGTGCCAGCAGCTTGGGGGGACAGAGGAATGAAAAACTGTTTTTT. Translated, it gives CASSLGGQRNEKLFF. The full variable domain, with the rest looked up from reference TRBV11-2 and TRBJ1-4, is EAGVAQSPRYKIIEKRQSVAFWCNPISGHATLYWYQQILGQGPKLLIQFQNNGVVDDSQLPKDRFSAERLKGVDSTLKIQPAKLEDSAVYLCASSLGGQRNEKLFFGSGTQLSVL.